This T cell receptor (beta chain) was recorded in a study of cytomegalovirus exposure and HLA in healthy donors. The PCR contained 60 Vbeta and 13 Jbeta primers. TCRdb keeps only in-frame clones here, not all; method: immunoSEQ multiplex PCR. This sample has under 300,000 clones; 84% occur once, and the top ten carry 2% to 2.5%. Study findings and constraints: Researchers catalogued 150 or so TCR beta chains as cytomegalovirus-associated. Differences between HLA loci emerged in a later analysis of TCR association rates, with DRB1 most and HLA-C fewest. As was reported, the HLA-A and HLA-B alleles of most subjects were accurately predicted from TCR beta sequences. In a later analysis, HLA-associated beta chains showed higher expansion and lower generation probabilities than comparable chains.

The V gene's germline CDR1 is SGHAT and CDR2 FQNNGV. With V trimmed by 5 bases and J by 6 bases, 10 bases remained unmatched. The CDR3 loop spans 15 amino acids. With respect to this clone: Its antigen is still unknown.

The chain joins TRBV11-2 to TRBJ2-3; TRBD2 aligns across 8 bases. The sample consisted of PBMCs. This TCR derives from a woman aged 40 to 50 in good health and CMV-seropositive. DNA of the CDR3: TGTGCCAGCAGCCCACCGGGACTAGGCCGGGATACGCAGTATTTT. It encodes CASSPPGLGRDTQYF.